The rows below give T cell receptor beta chains drawn from one sample of a study of control samples from healthy donors and cancer patients. Repertoires were generated with immunoSEQ multiplex PCR, while TCRdb's copy carries only in-frame clones and drops some. Found here are about 120,000 clones, roughly 87% of them singletons; the top ten hold around 8.7%. The sequenced material came from blood. Receptors originate from a man aged 35-49 years in good health. The conserved cysteine and the conserved F or W are not part of the CDR3 here.

j_call v_call cdr3_aa
TRBJ1-2 TRBV6-5 ASSLGRGRGGGYT
TRBJ2-1 TRBV12-3/TRBV12-4 ASSLDWGNEQF
TRBJ1-2 TRBV6-5 ASSYSKGVYGYT
TRBJ2-3 TRBV18 ASSQTTSTDTQY
TRBJ1-6 TRBV2 ASSPKTGLNSPLH
TRBJ2-5 TRBV7-8 ASSYRDRVQETQY
TRBJ1-2 TRBV5-1 ASSLTRVEDGYT
TRBJ1-1 TRBV20-1 SASRVQGASTEAF
TRBJ2-7 TRBV7-9 ASSLLEGQY
TRBJ2-2 TRBV25-1 ASSDQGPEGGFSGELF
TRBJ1-1 TRBV3-1/TRBV3-2 ASSLPGQGARAF
TRBJ1-2 TRBV19 ASTSSTIGYT
TRBJ2-1 TRBV5-6 TSNSDRGRIYNEQF
TRBJ1-1 TRBV27 ASMGAGSNTEAF
TRBJ1-2 TRBV5-6 ASSLDGGFNYGYT
TRBJ2-2 TRBV7-9 ASSLVRHTGELF
TRBJ2-3 TRBV18 ASSPPPTDTQY
TRBJ2-7 TRBV7-2 ASSPRDRDYEQY
TRBJ2-3 TRBV5-4 ASSWAERDTQY
TRBJ1-6 TRBV30 AWSADRRQPPRSPLH
TRBJ1-5 TRBV19 ASSAPDRGRGQPQH
TRBJ2-3 TRBV15 ATSRDATGGPTDTQY
TRBJ1-4 TRBV2 ATKRRIGTGTLTPEKLF
TRBJ1-2 TRBV6-5 ASSYYPRDNGYT
TRBJ1-1 TRBV9 ASSDRWSTEAF
TRBJ2-6 TRBV19 ASSGQGASGANVLT
TRBJ1-2 TRBV12-3/TRBV12-4 ASNGRNYGYT
TRBJ1-3 TRBV9 ASSVDSPVGNTIY
TRBJ1-2 TRBV7-3 ASSLTGGRGYT
TRBJ1-2 TRBV6-2/TRBV6-3 ASSYSFQGLSYT
TRBJ2-1 TRBV11-3 ASSKEIDEQF
TRBJ2-7 TRBV5-1 ASSLWVGGSYEQY
TRBJ2-1 TRBV19 ASSSLSGGDGNEQF
TRBJ1-5 TRBV7-9 ASSPDRDRGNQPQH
TRBJ2-1 TRBV30 AWGSGGAYNEQF
TRBJ1-4 TRBV6-5 ASIRDRGNEKLF
TRBJ1-2 TRBV6-5 ASSYGVGRGHGYT
TRBJ1-2 TRBV5-6 ASSPYYHYGYT
TRBJ2-1 TRBV6-5 ASSPEMGEQF
TRBJ2-7 TRBV2 ASNEEGNEQY
TRBJ2-1 TRBV19 ASSITRGMVSNEQF
TRBJ2-1 TRBV6-6 ASTLTMAGGPDEQF